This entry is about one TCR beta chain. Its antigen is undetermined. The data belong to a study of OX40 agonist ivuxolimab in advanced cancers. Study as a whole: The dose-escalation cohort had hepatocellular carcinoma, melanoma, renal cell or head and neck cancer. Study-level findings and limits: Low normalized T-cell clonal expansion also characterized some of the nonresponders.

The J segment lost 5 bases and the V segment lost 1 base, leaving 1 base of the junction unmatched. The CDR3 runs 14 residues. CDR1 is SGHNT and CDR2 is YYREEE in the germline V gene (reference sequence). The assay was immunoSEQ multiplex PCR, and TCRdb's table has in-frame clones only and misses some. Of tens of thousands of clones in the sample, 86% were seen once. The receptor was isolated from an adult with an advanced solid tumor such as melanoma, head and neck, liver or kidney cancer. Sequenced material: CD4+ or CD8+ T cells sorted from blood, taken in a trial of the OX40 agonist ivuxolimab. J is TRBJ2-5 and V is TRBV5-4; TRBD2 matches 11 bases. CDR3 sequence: CASSLPSGGETQYF. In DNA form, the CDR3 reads TGTGCCAGCAGCTTGCCTAGCGGGGGGGAGACCCAGTACTTC. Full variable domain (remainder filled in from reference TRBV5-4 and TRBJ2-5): ETGVTQSPTHLIKTRGQQVTLRCSSQSGHNTVSWYQQALGQGPQFIFQYYREEENGRGNFPPRFSGLQFPNYSSELNVNALELDDSALYLCASSLPSGGETQYFGPGTRLLVL.